These T cell receptor beta chains were read from a single sample in a study of blood T cell repertoires in COVID-19. The repertoire was sequenced with immunoSEQ multiplex PCR; TCRdb's copy has only in-frame clones and lacks some. Found here are about 300,000 clones, around 90% of them singletons; the top ten hold approximately 2.4%. Source material: peripheral blood. The receptors shown here come from a man between 18 and 35 years old with active or convalescent COVID-19. Each CDR3 is given with its conserved first and last residue. Each record gives: CDR3 protein, CDR3 DNA, V gene, clone size, J gene, D gene. A D gene is named only where the DNA matches it firmly. Rows give clone size only sometimes, using once, few, many, or a class for an expanded clone.

CASSPRDRALKGYEQYF TGTGCCAGCAGCCCAAGGGACAGGGCTCTCAAGGGATACGAGCAGTACTTC TRBV9 NA TRBJ2-7 TRBD1
CASSPRDRAYEQYF TGTGCCAGCAGCCCCCGGGACAGGGCTTACGAGCAGTACTTC TRBV7-9 NA TRBJ2-7 TRBD1
CASSLVGQAGEGYTF TGTGCCAGCAGCTTAGTGGGACAGGCCGGAGAGGGCTACACCTTC TRBV7-9 NA TRBJ1-2 TRBD1
CASSPTDSPYGYTF TGTGCCAGCAGCCCAACTGACAGTCCGTATGGCTACACCTTC TRBV9 NA TRBJ1-2 NA
CASSSNREWSNQPQHF TGTGCCAGCAGTTCCAACAGGGAATGGAGCAATCAGCCCCAGCATTTT TRBV27 NA TRBJ1-5 NA
CASGLPSGRALYNEQFF TGTGCTAGTGGCCTTCCCAGCGGGAGGGCCCTCTACAATGAGCAGTTCTTC TRBV12-5 NA TRBJ2-1 TRBD2
CASSPGTSFLDEQFF TGTGCCAGCAGCCCTGGGACTAGCTTTCTGGATGAGCAGTTCTTC TRBV7-8 once TRBJ2-1 TRBD2
CASSMGRTTGELFF TGTGCCAGTAGTATGGGGCGGACCACCGGGGAGCTGTTTTTT TRBV19 NA TRBJ2-2 NA
CASTLDTGELFF TGTGCCAGCACTCTAGACACCGGGGAGCTGTTTTTT TRBV5-5 NA TRBJ2-2 NA
CASSYDRGETYEQYF TGTGCCAGTAGTTACGACAGGGGCGAAACCTACGAGCAGTACTTC TRBV19 NA TRBJ2-7 TRBD1
CASSHTRDFPANEKLFF TGTGCCAGCAGCCATACCCGGGATTTTCCGGCTAATGAAAAACTGTTTTTT TRBV14 NA TRBJ1-4 NA
CASSRQLQEQPQHF TGTGCCAGCTCACGACAGCTTCAAGAGCAGCCCCAGCATTTT TRBV18 NA TRBJ1-5 NA
CASSATFDEQFF TGTGCCAGCAGCGCCACTTTCGATGAGCAGTTCTTC TRBV28 NA TRBJ2-1 NA